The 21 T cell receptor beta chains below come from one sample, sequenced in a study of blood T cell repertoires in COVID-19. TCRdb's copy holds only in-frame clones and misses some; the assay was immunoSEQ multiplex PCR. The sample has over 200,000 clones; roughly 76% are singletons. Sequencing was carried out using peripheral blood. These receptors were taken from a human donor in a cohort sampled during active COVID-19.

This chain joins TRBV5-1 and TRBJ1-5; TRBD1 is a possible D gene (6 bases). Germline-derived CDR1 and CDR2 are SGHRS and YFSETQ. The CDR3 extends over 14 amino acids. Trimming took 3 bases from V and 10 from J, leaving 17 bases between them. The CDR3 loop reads CASSSGHGTSPQHF. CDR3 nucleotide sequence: TGCGCCAGCAGCTCGGGACACGGGACCAGCCCCCAGCATTTT.

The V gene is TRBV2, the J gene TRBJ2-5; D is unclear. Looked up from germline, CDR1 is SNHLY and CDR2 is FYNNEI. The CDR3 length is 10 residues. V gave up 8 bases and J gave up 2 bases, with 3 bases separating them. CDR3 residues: CASAQETQYF. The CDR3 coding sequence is TGTGCCAGCGCGCAAGAGACCCAGTACTTC.

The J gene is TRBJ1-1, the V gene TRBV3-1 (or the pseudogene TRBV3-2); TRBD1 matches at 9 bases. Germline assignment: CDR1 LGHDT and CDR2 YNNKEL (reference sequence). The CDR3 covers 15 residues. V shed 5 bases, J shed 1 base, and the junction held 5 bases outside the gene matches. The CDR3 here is CASSFGQGRNTEAFF. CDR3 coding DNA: TGTGCCAGCAGCTTCGGACAGGGGCGGAACACTGAAGCTTTCTTT.

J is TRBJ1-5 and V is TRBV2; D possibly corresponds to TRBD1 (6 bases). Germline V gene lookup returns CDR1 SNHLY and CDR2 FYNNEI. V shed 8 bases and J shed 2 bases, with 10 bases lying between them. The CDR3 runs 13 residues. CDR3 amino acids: CASRQEGNQPQHF. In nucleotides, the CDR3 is TGTGCCAGCCGACAGGAGGGCAATCAGCCCCAGCATTTT. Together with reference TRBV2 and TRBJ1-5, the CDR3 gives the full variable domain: EPEVTQTPSHQVTQMGQEVILRCVPISNHLYFYWYRQILGQKVEFLVSFYNNEISEKSEIFDDQFSVERPDGSNFTLKIRSTKLEDSAMYFCASRQEGNQPQHFGDGTRLSIL.

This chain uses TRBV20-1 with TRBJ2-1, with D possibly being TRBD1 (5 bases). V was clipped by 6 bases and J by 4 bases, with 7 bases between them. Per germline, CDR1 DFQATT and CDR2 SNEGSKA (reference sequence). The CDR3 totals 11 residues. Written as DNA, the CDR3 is TGCAGTGCCAGACAGTACAATGAGCAGTTCTTC. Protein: CSARQYNEQFF.

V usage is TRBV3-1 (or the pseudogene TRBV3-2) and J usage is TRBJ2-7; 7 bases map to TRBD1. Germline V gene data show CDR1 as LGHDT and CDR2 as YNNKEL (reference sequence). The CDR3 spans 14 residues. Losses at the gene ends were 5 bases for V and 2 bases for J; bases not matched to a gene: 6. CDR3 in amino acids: CASSNRDRTYEQYF. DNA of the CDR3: TGTGCCAGCAGCAACCGGGACAGAACCTACGAGCAGTACTTC.

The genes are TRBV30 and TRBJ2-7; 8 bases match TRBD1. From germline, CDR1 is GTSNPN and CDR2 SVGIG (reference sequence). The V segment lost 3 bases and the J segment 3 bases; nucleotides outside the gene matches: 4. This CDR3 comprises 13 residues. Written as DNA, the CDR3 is TGTGCCTGGAGGAGACAGGGGTTCTACGAGCAGTACTTC. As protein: CAWRRQGFYEQYF. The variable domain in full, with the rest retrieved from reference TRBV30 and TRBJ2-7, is SQTIHQWPATLVQPVGSPLSLECTVEGTSNPNLYWYRQAAGRGLQLLFYSVGIGQISSEVPQNLSASRPQDRQFILSSKKLLLSDSGFYLCAWRRQGFYEQYFGPGTRLTVT.

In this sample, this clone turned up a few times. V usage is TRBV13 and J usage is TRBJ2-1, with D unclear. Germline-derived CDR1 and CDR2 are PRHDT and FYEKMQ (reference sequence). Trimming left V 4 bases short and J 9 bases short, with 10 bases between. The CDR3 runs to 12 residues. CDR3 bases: TGTGCCAGCAGCTCCTGGCGAGGTGAGCAGTTCTTC. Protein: CASSSWRGEQFF.

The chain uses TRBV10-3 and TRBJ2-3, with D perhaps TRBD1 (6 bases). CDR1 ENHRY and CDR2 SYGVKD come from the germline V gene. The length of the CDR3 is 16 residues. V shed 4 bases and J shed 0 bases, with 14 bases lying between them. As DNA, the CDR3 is TGTGCCATCAGTGGACAGGCGCCTTCTAGCACAGATACGCAGTATTTT. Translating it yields CAISGQAPSSTDTQYF.

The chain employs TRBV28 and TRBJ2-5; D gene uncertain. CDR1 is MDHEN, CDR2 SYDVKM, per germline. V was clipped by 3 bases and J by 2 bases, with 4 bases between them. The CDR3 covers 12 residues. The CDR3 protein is CASSLQQETQYF. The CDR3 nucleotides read TGTGCCAGCAGTTTGCAGCAAGAGACCCAGTACTTC.

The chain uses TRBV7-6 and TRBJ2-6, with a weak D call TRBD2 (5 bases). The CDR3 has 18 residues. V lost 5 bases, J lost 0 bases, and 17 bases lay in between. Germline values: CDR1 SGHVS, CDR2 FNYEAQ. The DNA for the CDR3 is TGTGCCAGCAGCCCAGACCCCGGACTTTTCTCTGGGGCCAACGTCCTGACTTTC. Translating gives CASSPDPGLFSGANVLTF.

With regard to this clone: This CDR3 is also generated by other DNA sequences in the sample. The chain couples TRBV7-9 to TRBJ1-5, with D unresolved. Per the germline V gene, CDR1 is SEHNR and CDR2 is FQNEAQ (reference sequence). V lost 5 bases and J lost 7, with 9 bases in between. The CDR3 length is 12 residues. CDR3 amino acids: CASSRGGQPQHF. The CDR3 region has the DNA TGTGCCAGCAGCCGCGGTGGCCAGCCCCAGCATTTT.

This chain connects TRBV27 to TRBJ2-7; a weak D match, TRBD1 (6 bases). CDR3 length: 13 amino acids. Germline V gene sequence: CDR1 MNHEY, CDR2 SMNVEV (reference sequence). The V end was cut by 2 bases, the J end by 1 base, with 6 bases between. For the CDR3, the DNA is TGTGCCAGCAGTTTAGGACAGTCCTACGAGCAGTACTTC. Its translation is CASSLGQSYEQYF.

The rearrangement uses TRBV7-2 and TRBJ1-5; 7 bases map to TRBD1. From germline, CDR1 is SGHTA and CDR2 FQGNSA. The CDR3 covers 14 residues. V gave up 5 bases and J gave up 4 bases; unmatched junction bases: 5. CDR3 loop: CASSRDRANQPQHF. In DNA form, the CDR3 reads TGTGCCAGCAGCAGAGACAGGGCAAATCAGCCCCAGCATTTT. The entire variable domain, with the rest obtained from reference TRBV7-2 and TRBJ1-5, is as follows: GAGVSQSPSNKVTEKGKDVELRCDPISGHTALYWYRQSLGQGLEFLIYFQGNSAPDKSGLPSDRFSAERTGGSVSTLTIQRTQQEDSAVYLCASSRDRANQPQHFGDGTRLSIL.

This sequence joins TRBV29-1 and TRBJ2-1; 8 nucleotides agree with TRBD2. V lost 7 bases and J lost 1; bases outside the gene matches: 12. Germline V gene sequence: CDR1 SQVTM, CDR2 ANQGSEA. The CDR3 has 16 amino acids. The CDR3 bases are TGCAGCGCAACCAGGACTAGCTCTAGATCCTACAATGAGCAGTTCTTC. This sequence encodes CSATRTSSRSYNEQFF.

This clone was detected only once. The CDR3 DNA follows: TGTGCCAGCAGGGACAGGGTAACCACTGAAGCTTTCTTT. Protein sequence: CASRDRVTTEAFF. The rearrangement uses TRBV25-1 and TRBJ1-1, with 8 nucleotides matching TRBD1. The trim removed 6 bases at V and 4 bases at J, leaving 4 bases unmatched. The CDR3 sequence is 13 residues long. Germline lookup yields CDR1 MGHDK and CDR2 SYGVNS.

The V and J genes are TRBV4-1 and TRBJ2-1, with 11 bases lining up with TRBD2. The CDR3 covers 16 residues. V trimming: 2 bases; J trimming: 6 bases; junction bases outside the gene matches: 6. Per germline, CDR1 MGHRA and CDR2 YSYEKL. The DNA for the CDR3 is TGCGCCAGCAGCCAACTAATAGCGGGAGGGGGCAATGAGCAGTTCTTC. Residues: CASSQLIAGGGNEQFF.

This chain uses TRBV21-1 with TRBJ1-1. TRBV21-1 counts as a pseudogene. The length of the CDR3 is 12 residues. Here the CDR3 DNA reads TGTGCCAGCTTAAAGGAGGGAACTGAAGCTTTCTTT. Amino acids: CASLKEGTEAFF.

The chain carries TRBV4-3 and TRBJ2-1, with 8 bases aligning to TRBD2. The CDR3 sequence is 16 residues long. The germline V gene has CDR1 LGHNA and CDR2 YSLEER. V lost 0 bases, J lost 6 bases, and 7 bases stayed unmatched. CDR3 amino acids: CASSQDGAGGGNEQFF. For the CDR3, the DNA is TGCGCCAGCAGCCAAGATGGCGCGGGAGGAGGCAATGAGCAGTTCTTC.

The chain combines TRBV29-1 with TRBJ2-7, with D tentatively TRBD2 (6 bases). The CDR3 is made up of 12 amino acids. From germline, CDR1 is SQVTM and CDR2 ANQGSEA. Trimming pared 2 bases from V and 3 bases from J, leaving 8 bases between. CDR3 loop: CSVEMGGYEQYF. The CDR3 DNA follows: TGCAGCGTTGAAATGGGGGGCTACGAGCAGTACTTC.

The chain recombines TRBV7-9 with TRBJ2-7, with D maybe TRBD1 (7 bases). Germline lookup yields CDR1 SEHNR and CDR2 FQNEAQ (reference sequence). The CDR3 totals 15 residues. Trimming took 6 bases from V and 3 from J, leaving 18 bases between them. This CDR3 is CASSFPRDSLYEQYF. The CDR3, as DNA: TGTGCCAGCAGTTTTCCGCGGGACAGCCTCTACGAGCAGTACTTC.